This TCR beta chain emerged from a study of CD8 T cells in ankylosing spondylitis. Study-wide results and caveats: Matched synovial fluid from ankylosing spondylitis patients was reported to be enriched for disease-linked clones. A TCR beta motif of eight highly homologous variants appeared characteristic of ankylosing spondylitis blood. Several of the motif variants were reported before in synovial fluid and blood from reactive arthritis.

This CDR3 is 16 amino acids long. The germline V gene has CDR1 SGDLS and CDR2 YYNGEE. It was by quantitative 5'-RACE with molecular barcodes that TCR beta libraries were made. TCRdb passed the 5' RACE reads through MiXCR, listing each CDR3 protein once. The profile shows approximately 200,000 distinct CDR3 sequences, around 13% of them singletons. Worth noting for this clonotype: The antigen is not known. A much larger clone sits a single nucleotide away, making a read error possible.

The receptor was derived from a female donor with ankylosing spondylitis or in good health (not recorded which). The sample consisted of blood, either unsorted or a sorted T cell fraction (not recorded which). V is TRBV9 and J is TRBJ2-1, with 11 positions matching TRBD2. CDR3 sequence: CAGSSTLAGGLNEQFF. Here the CDR3 DNA reads TGTGCCGGCAGCTCCACTTTAGCGGGAGGGCTCAATGAGCAGTTCTTC.